Listed below are T cell receptor beta chains from one sample, sequenced in a study of spatial heterogeneity in lung cancer. A single record per CDR3 protein comes from TCRdb applying MiXCR to the 5' RACE reads. The table records roughly 82,000 distinct CDR3 sequences, over 10% of them present only once. The specimen was PBMCs, collected at surgery. These TCRs come from a male donor with early-stage non-small cell lung cancer. The CDR3 runs from the conserved cysteine through the conserved F or W. The D gene is left open where the match is weak. Rows give clone size only sometimes, using once, few, many, or a class for an expanded clone.

V gene: TRBV27; clone size: few; D gene: NA; J gene: TRBJ1-5; CDR3 protein: CASSFGRNQPQHF; CDR3 DNA: TGTGCCAGCAGTTTTGGCCGTAATCAGCCCCAGCATTTT
V gene: TRBV20-1; clone size: few; D gene: NA; J gene: TRBJ2-7; CDR3 protein: CSTEGGLDINEQYF; CDR3 DNA: TGCAGTACGGAGGGGGGGCTCGATATCAACGAGCAGTACTTC
V gene: TRBV6-1; clone size: many; D gene: NA; J gene: TRBJ1-3; CDR3 protein: CASILDPSGNTIYF; CDR3 DNA: TGTGCCAGCATTCTTGACCCCTCTGGAAACACCATATATTTT
V gene: TRBV20-1; clone size: few; D gene: NA; J gene: TRBJ1-3; CDR3 protein: CSARKGGASSGNTIYF; CDR3 DNA: TGCAGTGCTAGGAAAGGAGGGGCAAGCTCTGGAAACACCATATATTTT
V gene: TRBV19; clone size: once; D gene: NA; J gene: TRBJ1-5; CDR3 protein: CASCRGFDNQPQHF; CDR3 DNA: TGTGCCAGTTGTCGGGGGTTCGACAATCAGCCCCAGCATTTT
V gene: TRBV7-2; clone size: few; D gene: NA; J gene: TRBJ1-5; CDR3 protein: CASSSGVENQPQHF; CDR3 DNA: TGTGCCAGCAGTTCCGGGGTTGAGAATCAGCCCCAGCATTTT
V gene: TRBV5-1; clone size: NA; D gene: NA; J gene: TRBJ2-1; CDR3 protein: CASSRGAGSDEQFF; CDR3 DNA: TGCGCCAGCAGCAGGGGCGCGGGAAGCGATGAGCAGTTCTTC
V gene: TRBV2; clone size: NA; D gene: TRBD2; J gene: TRBJ2-2; CDR3 protein: CASSGAGGYTGELFF; CDR3 DNA: TGTGCCAGCAGTGGAGCGGGAGGGTACACCGGGGAGCTGTTTTTT
V gene: TRBV5-5; clone size: many; D gene: NA; J gene: TRBJ1-5; CDR3 protein: CASSSGPNSNQPQHF; CDR3 DNA: TGTGCCAGCAGCTCTGGACCGAATAGCAATCAGCCCCAGCATTTT
V gene: TRBV24-1; clone size: NA; D gene: TRBD1; J gene: TRBJ2-7; CDR3 protein: CATANGQGGNEQYF; CDR3 DNA: TGTGCCACCGCTAATGGACAGGGCGGCAACGAGCAGTACTTC
V gene: TRBV12-3/TRBV12-4; clone size: few; D gene: NA; J gene: TRBJ2-7; CDR3 protein: CASQEGPRSYEQYF; CDR3 DNA: TGTGCCAGCCAGGAGGGTCCGAGGTCCTACGAGCAGTACTTC
V gene: TRBV19; clone size: few; D gene: NA; J gene: TRBJ1-5; CDR3 protein: CASSTSGGQPQHF; CDR3 DNA: TGTGCCAGTAGTACCAGCGGGGGTCAGCCCCAGCATTTT
V gene: TRBV5-1; clone size: few; D gene: NA; J gene: TRBJ1-5; CDR3 protein: CASRSDGDSNQPQHF; CDR3 DNA: TGCGCCAGCAGATCGGACGGGGATAGCAATCAGCCCCAGCATTTT
V gene: TRBV5-1; clone size: few; D gene: TRBD2; J gene: TRBJ2-3; CDR3 protein: CASSSGGITDTQYF; CDR3 DNA: TGCGCCAGCAGCTCGGGGGGGATCACAGATACGCAGTATTTT
V gene: TRBV14; clone size: once; D gene: TRBD1; J gene: TRBJ2-2; CDR3 protein: CASSHRTGANTGELFF; CDR3 DNA: TGTGCCAGCAGCCATCGGACAGGCGCGAACACCGGGGAGCTGTTTTTT